Given below is one TCR beta chain in context. This CDR3 region has 16 residues. Trimming pared 6 bases from V and 4 bases from J, leaving 22 bases between. Germline CDR1 reads SGHNT; CDR2 reads YYREEE (reference sequence). The data were obtained in a study of blood T cell repertoires in COVID-19. Study in general: The United States, Italy and Spain supplied acute and convalescent COVID-19 samples. T cells, B-cell-depleted T cells, or PBMCs supplied cDNA or gDNA.

Per the authors' pipeline: Counts of nucleated cells, estimated from reference gene primer amplification, were obtained. Profiled with immunoSEQ multiplex PCR; TCRdb holds only in-frame clones, not every one. V, J and clone size were drawn from that table, and D and trimming were deduced from the DNA. The sample has about 190,000 clones; 70% to 85% are singletons. Sequenced input: peripheral blood. The chain is built from TRBV5-4 and TRBJ1-2, with D perhaps matching TRBD1 (5 bases). The receptor comes from a woman aged 45-65 years with acute or convalescent COVID-19. Written as DNA, the CDR3 is TGTGCCAGCACCCCTCGATTAGGGAGGCAGGGCTATGGCTACACCTTC. Its protein is CASTPRLGRQGYGYTF.